A few counts support the clone carrying this T cell receptor beta chain. Its antigen is currently unknown. Looked up from germline, CDR1 is SQVTM and CDR2 is ANQGSEA. The V and J ends lost 0 bases and 5 bases, in that order; junction bases with no gene match: 8. This CDR3 has 16 amino acids. This record comes from a study of human T cells and chemical hapten exposure. Study-wide background: Largely, small differences in pooled library volume made per-sample TCR yields vary. Study-wide findings and caveats: Expanded TCRs were compared with controls, and the expanded TCRs formed significantly more large CDR3 similarity clusters. Positive correlation was observed between PT1 expanded TCR counts and patch test score.

For the library, individual cDNA molecules each received unique molecular identifiers. Each CDR3 protein is one row after TCRdb ran MiXCR on the RACE reads. Of 200,000 to 300,000 distinct CDR3 sequences in the sample, about 9% were seen once. The time point: pre-sensitization, week 0. Treatment: therapeutic diphenylcyclopropenone sensitization with weekly scalp DPC. Sequenced here: whole blood, sampled in connection with sensitization to the hapten diphenylcyclopropenone (DPC). This receptor was obtained from a woman aged 40 to 50 with alopecia areata. Some clones in this sample may be carry-over from other donors' samples. This chain joins TRBV29-1 and TRBJ2-1; 9 bases are shared with TRBD2. CDR3 coding DNA: TGCAGCGTTGAAGATCGGGCTAGCGGGACCCACAATGAGCAGTTCTTC. It yields the protein CSVEDRASGTHNEQFF.